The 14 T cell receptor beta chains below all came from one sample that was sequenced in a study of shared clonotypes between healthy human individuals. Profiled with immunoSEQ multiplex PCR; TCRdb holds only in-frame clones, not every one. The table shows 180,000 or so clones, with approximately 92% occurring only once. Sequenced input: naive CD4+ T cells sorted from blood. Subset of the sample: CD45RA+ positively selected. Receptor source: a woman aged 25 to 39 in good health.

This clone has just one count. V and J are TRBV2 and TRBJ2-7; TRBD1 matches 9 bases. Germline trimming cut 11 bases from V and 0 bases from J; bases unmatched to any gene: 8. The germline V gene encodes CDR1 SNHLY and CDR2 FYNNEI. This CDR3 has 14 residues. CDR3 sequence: CAADKGQGSYEQYF. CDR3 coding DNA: TGTGCCGCAGATAAGGGACAGGGCTCCTACGAGCAGTACTTC.

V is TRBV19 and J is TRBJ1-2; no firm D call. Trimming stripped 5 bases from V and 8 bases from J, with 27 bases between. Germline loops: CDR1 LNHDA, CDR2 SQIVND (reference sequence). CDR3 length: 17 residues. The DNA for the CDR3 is TGTGCCAGTAGTGTCACGGGAGCAGCCGGAGCTGCTAAGGGCTACACCTTC. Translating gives CASSVTGAAGAAKGYTF. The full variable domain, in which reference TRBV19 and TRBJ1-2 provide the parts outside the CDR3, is DGGITQSPKYLFRKEGQNVTLSCEQNLNHDAMYWYRQDPGQGLRLIYYSQIVNDFQKGDIAEGYSVSREKKESFPLTVTSAQKNPTAFYLCASSVTGAAGAAKGYTFGSGTRLTVV.

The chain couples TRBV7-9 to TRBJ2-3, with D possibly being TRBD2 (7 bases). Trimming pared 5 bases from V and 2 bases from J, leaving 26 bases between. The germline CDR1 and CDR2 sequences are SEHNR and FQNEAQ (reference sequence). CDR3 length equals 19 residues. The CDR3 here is CASSDGPGGGTLNTDTQYF. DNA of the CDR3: TGTGCCAGCAGCGATGGGCCTGGCGGGGGCACCCTTAACACAGATACGCAGTATTTT.

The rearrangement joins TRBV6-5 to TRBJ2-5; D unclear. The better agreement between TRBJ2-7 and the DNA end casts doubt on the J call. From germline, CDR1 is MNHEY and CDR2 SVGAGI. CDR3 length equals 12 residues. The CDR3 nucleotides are TGTGCCATCCGTTCCCCTTCCTACGAGCAGTACTTC. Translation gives CAIRSPSYEQYF.

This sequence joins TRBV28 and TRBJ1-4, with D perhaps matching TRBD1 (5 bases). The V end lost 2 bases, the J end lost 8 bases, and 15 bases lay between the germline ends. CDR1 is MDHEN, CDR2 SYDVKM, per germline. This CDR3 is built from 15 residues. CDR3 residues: CASSLGGREGEKLFF. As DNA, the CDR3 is TGTGCCAGCAGTTTAGGTGGCAGGGAGGGCGAAAAACTGTTTTTT.

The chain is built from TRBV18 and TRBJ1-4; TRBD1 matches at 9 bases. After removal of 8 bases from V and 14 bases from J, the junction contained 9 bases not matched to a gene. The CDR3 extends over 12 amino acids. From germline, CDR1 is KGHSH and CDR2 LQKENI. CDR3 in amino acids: CASAPGQGLLFF. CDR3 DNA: TGTGCCAGCGCTCCGGGACAGGGTCTTCTGTTTTTT.

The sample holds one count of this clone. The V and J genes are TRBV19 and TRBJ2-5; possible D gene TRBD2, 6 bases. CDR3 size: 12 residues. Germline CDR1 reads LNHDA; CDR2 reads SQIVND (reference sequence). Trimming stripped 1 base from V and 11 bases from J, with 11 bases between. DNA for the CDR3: TGTGCCAGTAGTATAGGGACTACTGAGCAGTACTTC. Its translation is CASSIGTTEQYF.

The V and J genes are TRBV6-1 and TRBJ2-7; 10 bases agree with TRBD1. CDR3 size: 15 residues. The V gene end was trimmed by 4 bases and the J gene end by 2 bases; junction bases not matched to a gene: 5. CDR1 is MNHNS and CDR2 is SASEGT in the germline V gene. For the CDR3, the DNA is TGTGCCAGCAGTGCGAAGACAGGGGGCACCTACGAGCAGTACTTC. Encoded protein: CASSAKTGGTYEQYF.

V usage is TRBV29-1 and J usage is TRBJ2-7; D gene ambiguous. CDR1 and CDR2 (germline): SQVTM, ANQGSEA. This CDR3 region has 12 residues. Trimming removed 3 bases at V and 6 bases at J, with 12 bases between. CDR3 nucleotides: TGCAGCGTTGAGCTGGGGTATCTCGAGCAGTACTTC. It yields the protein CSVELGYLEQYF.

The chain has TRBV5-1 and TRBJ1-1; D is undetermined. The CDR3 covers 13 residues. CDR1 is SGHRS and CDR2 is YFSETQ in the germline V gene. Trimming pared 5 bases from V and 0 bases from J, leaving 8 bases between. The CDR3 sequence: CASSQALNTEAFF. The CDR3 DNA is TGCGCCAGCAGTCAGGCCCTGAACACTGAAGCTTTCTTT.

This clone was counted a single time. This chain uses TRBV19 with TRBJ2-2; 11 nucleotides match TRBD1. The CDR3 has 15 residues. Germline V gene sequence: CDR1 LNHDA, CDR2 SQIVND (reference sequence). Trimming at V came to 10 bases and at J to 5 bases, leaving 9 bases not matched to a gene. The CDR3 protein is CATPSGTGGTGELFF. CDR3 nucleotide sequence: TGTGCCACACCCTCCGGGACAGGGGGAACCGGGGAGCTGTTTTTT.

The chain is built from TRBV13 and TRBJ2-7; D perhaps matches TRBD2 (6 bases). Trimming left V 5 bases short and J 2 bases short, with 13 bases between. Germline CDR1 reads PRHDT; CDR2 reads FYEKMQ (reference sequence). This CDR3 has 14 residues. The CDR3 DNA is TGTGCCAGCAGCCCCAGGACGGGGGCCTACGAGCAGTACTTC. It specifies CASSPRTGAYEQYF.

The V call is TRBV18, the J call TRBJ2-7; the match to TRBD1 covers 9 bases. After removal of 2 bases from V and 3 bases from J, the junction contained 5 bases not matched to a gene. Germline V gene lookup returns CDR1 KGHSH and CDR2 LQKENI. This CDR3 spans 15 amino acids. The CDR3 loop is CASSPRQGVIYEQYF. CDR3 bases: TGTGCCAGCTCACCAAGACAGGGGGTAATCTACGAGCAGTACTTC.

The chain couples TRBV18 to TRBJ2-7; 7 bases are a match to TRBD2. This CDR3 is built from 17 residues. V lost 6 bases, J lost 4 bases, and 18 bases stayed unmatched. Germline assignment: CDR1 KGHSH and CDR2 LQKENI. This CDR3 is CASSPNSPAGDLYEQYF. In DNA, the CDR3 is TGTGCCAGCTCCCCCAATAGTCCGGCGGGAGATCTTTACGAGCAGTACTTC.